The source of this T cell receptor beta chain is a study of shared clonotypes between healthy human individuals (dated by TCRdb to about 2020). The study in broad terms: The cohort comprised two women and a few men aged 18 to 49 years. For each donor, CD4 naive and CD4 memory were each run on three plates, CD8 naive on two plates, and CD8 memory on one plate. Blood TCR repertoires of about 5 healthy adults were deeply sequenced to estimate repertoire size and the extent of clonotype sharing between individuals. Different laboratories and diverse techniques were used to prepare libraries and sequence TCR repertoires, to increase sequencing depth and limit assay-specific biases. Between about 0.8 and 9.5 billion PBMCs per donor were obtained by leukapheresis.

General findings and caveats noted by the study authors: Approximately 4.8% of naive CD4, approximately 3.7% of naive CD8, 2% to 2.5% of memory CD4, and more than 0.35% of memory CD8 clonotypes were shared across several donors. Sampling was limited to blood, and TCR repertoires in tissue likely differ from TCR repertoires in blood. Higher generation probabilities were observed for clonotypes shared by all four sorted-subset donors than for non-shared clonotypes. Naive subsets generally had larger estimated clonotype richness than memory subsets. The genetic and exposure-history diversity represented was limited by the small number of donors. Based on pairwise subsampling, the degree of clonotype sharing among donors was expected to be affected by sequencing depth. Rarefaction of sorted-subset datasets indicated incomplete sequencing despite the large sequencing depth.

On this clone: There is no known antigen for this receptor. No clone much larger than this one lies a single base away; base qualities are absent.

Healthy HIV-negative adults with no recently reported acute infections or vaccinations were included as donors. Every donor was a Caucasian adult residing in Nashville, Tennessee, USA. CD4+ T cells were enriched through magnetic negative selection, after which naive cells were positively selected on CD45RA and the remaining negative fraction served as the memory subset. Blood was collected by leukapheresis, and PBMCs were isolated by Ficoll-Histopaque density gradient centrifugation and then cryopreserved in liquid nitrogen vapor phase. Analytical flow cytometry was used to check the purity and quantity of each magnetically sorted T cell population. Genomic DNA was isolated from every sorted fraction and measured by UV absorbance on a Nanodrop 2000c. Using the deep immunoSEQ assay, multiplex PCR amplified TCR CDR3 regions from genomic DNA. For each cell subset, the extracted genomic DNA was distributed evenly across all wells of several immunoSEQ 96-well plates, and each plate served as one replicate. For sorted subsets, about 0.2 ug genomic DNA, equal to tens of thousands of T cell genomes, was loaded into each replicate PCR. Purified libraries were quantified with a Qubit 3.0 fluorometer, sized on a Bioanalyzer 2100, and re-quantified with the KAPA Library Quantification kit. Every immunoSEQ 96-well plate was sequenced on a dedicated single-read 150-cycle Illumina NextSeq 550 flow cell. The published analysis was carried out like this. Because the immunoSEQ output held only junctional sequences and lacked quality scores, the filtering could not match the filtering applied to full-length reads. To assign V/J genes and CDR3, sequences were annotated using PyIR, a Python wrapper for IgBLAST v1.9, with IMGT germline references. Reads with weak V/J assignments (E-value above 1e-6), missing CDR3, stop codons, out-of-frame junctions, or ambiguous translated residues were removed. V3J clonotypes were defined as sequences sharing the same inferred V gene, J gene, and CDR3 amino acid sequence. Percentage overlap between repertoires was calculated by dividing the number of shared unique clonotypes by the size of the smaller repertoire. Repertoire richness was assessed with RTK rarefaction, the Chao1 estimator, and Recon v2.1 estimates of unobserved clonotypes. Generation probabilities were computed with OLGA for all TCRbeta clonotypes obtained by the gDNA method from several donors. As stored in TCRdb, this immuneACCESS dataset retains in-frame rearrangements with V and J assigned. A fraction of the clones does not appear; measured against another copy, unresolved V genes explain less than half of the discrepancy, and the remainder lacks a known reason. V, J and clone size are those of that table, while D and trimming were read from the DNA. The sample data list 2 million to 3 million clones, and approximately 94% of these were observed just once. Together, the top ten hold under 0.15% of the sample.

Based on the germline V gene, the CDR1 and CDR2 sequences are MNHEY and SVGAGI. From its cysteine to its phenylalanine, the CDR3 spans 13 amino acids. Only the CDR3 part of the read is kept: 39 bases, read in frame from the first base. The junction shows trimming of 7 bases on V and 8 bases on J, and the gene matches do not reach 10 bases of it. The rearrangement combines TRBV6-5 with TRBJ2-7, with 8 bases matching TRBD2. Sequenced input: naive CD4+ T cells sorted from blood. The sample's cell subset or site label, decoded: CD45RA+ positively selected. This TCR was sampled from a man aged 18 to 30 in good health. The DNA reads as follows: TGTGCCAGCACCCCCCCCAGCGGGAGAAAGCAGTACTTC. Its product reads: CASTPPSGRKQYF.